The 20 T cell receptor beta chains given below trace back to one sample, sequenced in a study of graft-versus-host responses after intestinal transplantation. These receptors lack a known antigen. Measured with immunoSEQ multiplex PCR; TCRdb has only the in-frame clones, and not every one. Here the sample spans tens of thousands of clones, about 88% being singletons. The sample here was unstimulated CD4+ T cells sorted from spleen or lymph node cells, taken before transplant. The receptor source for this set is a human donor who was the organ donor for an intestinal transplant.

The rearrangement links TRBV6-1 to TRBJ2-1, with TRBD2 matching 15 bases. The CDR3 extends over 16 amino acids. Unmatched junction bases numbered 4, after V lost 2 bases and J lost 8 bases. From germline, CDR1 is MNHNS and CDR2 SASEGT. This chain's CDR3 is CASSEWGTSGGHEQFF. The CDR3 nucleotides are TGTGCCAGCAGTGAATGGGGGACTAGCGGGGGGCATGAGCAGTTCTTC.

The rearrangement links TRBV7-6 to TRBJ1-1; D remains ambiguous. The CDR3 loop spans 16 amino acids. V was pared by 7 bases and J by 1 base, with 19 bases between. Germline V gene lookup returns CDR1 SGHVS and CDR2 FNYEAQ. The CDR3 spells CASMREVGGRNTEAFF. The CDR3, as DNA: TGTGCCAGCATGAGGGAGGTTGGCGGCAGGAACACTGAAGCTTTCTTT.

CDR3 coding DNA: TGCAGCGTTGGAGCTACATCCCAGGGCGCAGATACGCAGTATTTT. Amino acid sequence: CSVGATSQGADTQYF. The chain couples TRBV29-1 to TRBJ2-3, with D perhaps TRBD1 (5 bases). CDR3 size: 15 residues. V lost 4 bases and J 4 bases, leaving 18 bases between the germline ends. Germline CDR1 and CDR2: SQVTM and ANQGSEA.

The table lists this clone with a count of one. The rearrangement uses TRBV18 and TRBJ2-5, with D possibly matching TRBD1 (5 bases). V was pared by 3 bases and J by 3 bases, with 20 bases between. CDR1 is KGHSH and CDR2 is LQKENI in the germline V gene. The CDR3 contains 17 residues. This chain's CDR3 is CASSPVRLTAWEETQYF. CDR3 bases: TGTGCCAGCTCACCCGTCCGCCTGACAGCATGGGAAGAGACCCAGTACTTC. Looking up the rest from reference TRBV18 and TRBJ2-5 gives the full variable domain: NAGVMQNPRHLVRRRGQEARLRCSPMKGHSHVYWYRQLPEEGLKFMVYLQKENIIDESGMPKERFSAEFPKEGPSILRIQQVVRGDSAAYFCASSPVRLTAWEETQYFGPGTRLLVL.

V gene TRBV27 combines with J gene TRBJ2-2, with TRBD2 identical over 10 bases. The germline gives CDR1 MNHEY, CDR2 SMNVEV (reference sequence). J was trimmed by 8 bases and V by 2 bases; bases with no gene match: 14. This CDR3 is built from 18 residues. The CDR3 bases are TGTGCCAGCAGTTTAATCCGGAGAGCGGGAGGGGGTAGAGGGGAGCTGTTTTTT. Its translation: CASSLIRRAGGGRGELFF.

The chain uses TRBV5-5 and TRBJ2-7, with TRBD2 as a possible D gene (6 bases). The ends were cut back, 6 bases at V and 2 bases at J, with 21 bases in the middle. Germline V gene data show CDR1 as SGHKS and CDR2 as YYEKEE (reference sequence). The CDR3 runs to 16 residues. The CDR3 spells CASTGGGPSRAYEQYF. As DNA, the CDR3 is TGTGCCAGCACCGGGGGAGGCCCTAGTCGGGCCTACGAGCAGTACTTC.

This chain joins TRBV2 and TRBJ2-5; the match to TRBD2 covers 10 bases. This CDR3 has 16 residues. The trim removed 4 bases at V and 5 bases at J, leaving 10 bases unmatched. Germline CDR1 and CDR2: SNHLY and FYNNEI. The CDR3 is CASSGSGGRVGETQYF. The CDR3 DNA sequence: TGTGCCAGCAGTGGTAGCGGGGGGCGGGTTGGGGAGACCCAGTACTTC.

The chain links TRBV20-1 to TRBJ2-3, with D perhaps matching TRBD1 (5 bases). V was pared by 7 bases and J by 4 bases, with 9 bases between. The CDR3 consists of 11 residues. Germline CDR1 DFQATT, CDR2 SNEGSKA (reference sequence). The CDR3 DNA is TGCAGTGAGATGACAGCAGATACGCAGTATTTT. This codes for CSEMTADTQYF.

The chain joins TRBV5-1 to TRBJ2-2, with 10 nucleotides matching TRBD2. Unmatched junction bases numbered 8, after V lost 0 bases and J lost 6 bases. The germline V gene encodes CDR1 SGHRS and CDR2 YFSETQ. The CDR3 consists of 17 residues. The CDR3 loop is CASSLEERGGGSGELFF. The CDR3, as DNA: TGCGCCAGCAGCTTGGAAGAGCGGGGGGGCGGTTCCGGGGAGCTGTTTTTT. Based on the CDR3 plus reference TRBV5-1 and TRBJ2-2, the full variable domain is KAGVTQTPRYLIKTRGQQVTLSCSPISGHRSVSWYQQTPGQGLQFLFEYFSETQRNKGNFPGRFSGRQFSNSRSEMNVSTLELGDSALYLCASSLEERGGGSGELFFGEGSRLTVL.

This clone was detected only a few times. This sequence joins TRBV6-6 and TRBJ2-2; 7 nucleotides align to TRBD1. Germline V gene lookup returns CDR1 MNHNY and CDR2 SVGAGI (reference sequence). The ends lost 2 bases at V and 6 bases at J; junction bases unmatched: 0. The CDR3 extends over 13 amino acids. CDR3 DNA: TGTGCCAGCAGTTACGGGACAGCCGGGGAGCTGTTTTTT. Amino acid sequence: CASSYGTAGELFF.

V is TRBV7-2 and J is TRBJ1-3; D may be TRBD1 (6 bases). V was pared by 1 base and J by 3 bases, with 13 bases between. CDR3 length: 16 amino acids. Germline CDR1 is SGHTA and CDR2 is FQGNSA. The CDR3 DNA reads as TGTGCCAGCAGCTTAGTTGGCAGGGGTGTTGGAAACACCATATATTTT. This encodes CASSLVGRGVGNTIYF.

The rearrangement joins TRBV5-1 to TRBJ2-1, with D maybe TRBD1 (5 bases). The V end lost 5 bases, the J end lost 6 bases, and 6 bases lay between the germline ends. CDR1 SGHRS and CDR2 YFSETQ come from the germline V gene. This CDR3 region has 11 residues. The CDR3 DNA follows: TGCGCCAGCAGTGGGGCCAATGAGCAGTTCTTC. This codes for CASSGANEQFF.

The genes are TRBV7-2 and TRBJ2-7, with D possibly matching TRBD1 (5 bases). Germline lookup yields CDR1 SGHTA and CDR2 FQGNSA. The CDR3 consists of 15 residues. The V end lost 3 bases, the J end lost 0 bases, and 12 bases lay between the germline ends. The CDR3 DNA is TGTGCCAGCAGCTTGAGACAGACCCTCTCCTACGAGCAGTACTTC. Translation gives CASSLRQTLSYEQYF.

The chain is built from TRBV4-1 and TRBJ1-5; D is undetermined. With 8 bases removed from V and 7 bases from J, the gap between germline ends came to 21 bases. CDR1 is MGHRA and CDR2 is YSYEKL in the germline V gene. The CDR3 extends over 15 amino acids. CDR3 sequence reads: CASREMFRSGQPQHF. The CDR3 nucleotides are TGCGCCAGCCGAGAGATGTTCAGGAGCGGACAGCCCCAGCATTTT.

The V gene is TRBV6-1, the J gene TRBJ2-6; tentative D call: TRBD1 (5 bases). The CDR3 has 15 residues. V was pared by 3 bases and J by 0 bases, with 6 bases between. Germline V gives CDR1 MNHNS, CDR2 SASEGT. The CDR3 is CASSDTGSGANVLTF. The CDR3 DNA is TGTGCCAGCAGTGATACAGGCTCTGGGGCCAACGTCCTGACTTTC.

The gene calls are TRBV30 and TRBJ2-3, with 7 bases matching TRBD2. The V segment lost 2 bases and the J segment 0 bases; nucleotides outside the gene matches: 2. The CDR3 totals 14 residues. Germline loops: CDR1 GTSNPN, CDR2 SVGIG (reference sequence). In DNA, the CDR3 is TGTGCCTGGAGTATCGGGGGGAGCACAGATACGCAGTATTTT. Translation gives CAWSIGGSTDTQYF. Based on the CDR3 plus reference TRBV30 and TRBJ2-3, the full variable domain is SQTIHQWPATLVQPVGSPLSLECTVEGTSNPNLYWYRQAAGRGLQLLFYSVGIGQISSEVPQNLSASRPQDRQFILSSKKLLLSDSGFYLCAWSIGGSTDTQYFGPGTRLTVL.

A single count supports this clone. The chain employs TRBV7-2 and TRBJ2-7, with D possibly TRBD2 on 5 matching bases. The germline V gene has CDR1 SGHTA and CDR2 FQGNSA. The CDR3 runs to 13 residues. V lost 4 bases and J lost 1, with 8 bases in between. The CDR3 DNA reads TGTGCCAGCAGCTCCCCGGGGTCCTACGAGCAGTACTTC. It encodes CASSSPGSYEQYF.

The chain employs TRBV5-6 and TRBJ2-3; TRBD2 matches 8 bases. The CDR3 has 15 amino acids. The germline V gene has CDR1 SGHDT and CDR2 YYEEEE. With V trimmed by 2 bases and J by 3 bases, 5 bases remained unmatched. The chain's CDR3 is CASSFTGGQTDTQYF. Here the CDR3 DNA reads TGTGCCAGCAGCTTTACGGGGGGGCAGACAGATACGCAGTATTTT.

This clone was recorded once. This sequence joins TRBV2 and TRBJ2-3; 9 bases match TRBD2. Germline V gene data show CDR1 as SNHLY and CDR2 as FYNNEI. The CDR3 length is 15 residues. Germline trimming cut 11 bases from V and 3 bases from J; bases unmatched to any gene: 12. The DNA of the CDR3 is TGTGCCTCCCATCTCAAAGGACTAGCGACAGATACGCAGTATTTT. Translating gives CASHLKGLATDTQYF.

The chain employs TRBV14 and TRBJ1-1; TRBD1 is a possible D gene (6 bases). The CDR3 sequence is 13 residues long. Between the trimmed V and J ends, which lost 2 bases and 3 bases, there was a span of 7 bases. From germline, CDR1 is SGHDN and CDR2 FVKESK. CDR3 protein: CASSQNRDTEAFF. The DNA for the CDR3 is TGTGCCAGCAGCCAAAACAGGGACACTGAAGCTTTCTTT.